A selection of T cell receptor beta chains follows, all from one sample in a study of regulatory T cells in long-lasting Graves disease. MiXCR, applied by TCRdb to the multiplex PCR reads, yields one record per CDR3 protein. The table shows about 360,000 distinct CDR3 sequences, with roughly 16% occurring only once. Another study also made use of these data, one on T cells in Graves' hyperthyroidism and ophthalmopathy.

The sequenced sample was peripheral blood mononuclear cells (PBMCs), obtained at new diagnosis, from a patient treated with antithyroid drugs. These receptors were collected from a woman under 30 with Graves disease. Each CDR3 is given with its conserved first and last residue. A D gene is named only where the DNA matches it firmly. Not all rows give a size; the values are once, few, many and, for expanded clones, a class.

V	D	J	size	DNA	CDR3
TRBV28	.	TRBJ2-7	many	TGTGCCAGCAAGGAGACAGAGAGCTCCTACGAGCAGTACTTC	CASKETESSYEQYF
TRBV12-3/TRBV12-4	.	TRBJ1-1	many	TGTGCCAGCAGGGGGTACGGCACTGAAGCTTTCTTT	CASRGYGTEAFF
TRBV6-1	TRBD2	TRBJ2-2	many	TGTGCCAGCAACTCAGCGGGGGGGGAAACCGGGGAGCTGTTTTTT	CASNSAGGETGELFF
TRBV6-1	TRBD1	TRBJ1-1	many	TGTGCCAGCAGTCGCGACAGGGTAGGCACTGAAGCTTTCTTT	CASSRDRVGTEAFF
TRBV9	.	TRBJ2-7	many	TGTGCCAGCAGCGTAGGAAGGGTCTCTACCTACGAGCAGTACTTC	CASSVGRVSTYEQYF
TRBV5-1	.	TRBJ1-1	many	TGCGCCAGCAGTCGGTTGAGCGACACTGAAGCTTTCTTT	CASSRLSDTEAFF
TRBV20-1	TRBD2	TRBJ2-7	.	TGCAGTGCTCCCAGGAGCGGGGGGCCACACGAGCAGTACTTC	CSAPRSGGPHEQYF
TRBV3-1	.	TRBJ2-1	.	TGTGCCAGCAGCCAAGACGGGGGTCTAGGGCCGTACAATGAGCAGTTCTTC	CASSQDGGLGPYNEQFF
TRBV11-2	.	TRBJ1-6	many	TGTGCCAGCAGCTTGGGAGGGGGTAATTCACCCCTCCACTTT	CASSLGGGNSPLHF
TRBV28	TRBD2	TRBJ2-7	many	TGTGCCACCGGGGGGACTAGCGGGTACGAGCAGTACTTC	CATGGTSGYEQYF
TRBV28	TRBD1	TRBJ1-4	few	TGTGCCAGCAGTCCAGGGACAGATGAAAAACTGTTTTTT	CASSPGTDEKLFF
TRBV28	.	TRBJ1-5	many	TGTGCCAGCAAGCGAGGGCAGATCCATAGCAATCAGCCCCAGCATTTT	CASKRGQIHSNQPQHF
TRBV5-4	TRBD2	TRBJ2-5	.	TGTGCCAGCAGCTCAGGTCCAGCGGGGAACCAAGAGACCCAGTACTTC	CASSSGPAGNQETQYF
TRBV20-1	.	TRBJ2-3	many	TGCAGTGGGGCGGAGCCCGGGGACACAGATACGCAGTATTTT	CSGAEPGDTDTQYF
TRBV12-5	.	TRBJ2-2	few	TGTGCTAGTGGTTTGGCCGGGGTCCGTTCCGGGGAGCTGTTTTTT	CASGLAGVRSGELFF
TRBV19	.	TRBJ2-2	few	TGTGCCAGTAGTTTCATGGACACCGGGGAGCTGTTTTTT	CASSFMDTGELFF
TRBV30	.	TRBJ1-2	many	TGTGCCTGGAGTGTCGACAGGACCTCTGGCTACACCTTC	CAWSVDRTSGYTF
TRBV19	.	TRBJ2-6	few	TGTGCCAGCCGGGTGGTTGGGGCCAACGTCCTGACTTTC	CASRVVGANVLTF
TRBV5-1	TRBD1	TRBJ2-1	.	TGCGCCAGCAGCACCCGGGGAGTAGGGGGCTGCAATGAGCAGTTCTTC	CASSTRGVGGCNEQFF
TRBV7-3	.	TRBJ1-3	many	TGTGCCAGCAGCGAAGGTCCTGGAAACACCATATATTTT	CASSEGPGNTIYF
TRBV3-1	.	TRBJ1-1	many	TGTGCCAGCAGCCAAGGCCCGGGACTGCTATTAGCTTTCTTT	CASSQGPGLLLAFF
TRBV11-2	.	TRBJ2-5	many	TGTGCCAGCAGCTTAGCCCGGGCCGAACTAGCCCCGCAAGAGACCCAGTACTTC	CASSLARAELAPQETQYF
TRBV4-2	.	TRBJ2-1	.	TGTACCAGCAGCCCAGGTCTAGCCCTATCCTACAATGAGCAGTTCTTC	CTSSPGLALSYNEQFF
TRBV11-1	TRBD1	TRBJ1-1	many	TGTGCCAGCAGCTTGCCGGGACAGGGGTACGCTGAAGCTTTCTTT	CASSLPGQGYAEAFF
TRBV19	TRBD1	TRBJ2-7	.	TGTGCCAGTAAAATAGGACAGGGCGTATACGAGCAGTACTTC	CASKIGQGVYEQYF
TRBV12-3/TRBV12-4	.	TRBJ2-2	.	TGTGCCAGCAGATTAGGGGGAAGTAGGGGGGAGCTGTTTTTT	CASRLGGSRGELFF
TRBV30	TRBD2	TRBJ2-5	many	TGTGCCTGGAGTAGTTGGGGAGGGGAGACCCAGTACTTC	CAWSSWGGETQYF
TRBV6-1	.	TRBJ2-2	many	TGTGCCAGCAGGGACCCGAAAGGAGGGGGCACCGGGGAGCTGTTTTTT	CASRDPKGGGTGELFF
TRBV9	TRBD1	TRBJ1-6	.	TGTGCCAGCAGCGTAGGACAGGGTTTTTCACCCCTCCACTTT	CASSVGQGFSPLHF
TRBV7-7	TRBD2	TRBJ2-1	few	TGTGCTAGCAGCTTAGGGGGCAGCGGGGGGGCAAATGAGCAGTTCTTC	CASSLGGSGGANEQFF
TRBV6-1	.	TRBJ1-1	many	TGTGCCAGCTCCGACAATTTGAACACTGAAGCTTTCTTT	CASSDNLNTEAFF
TRBV20-1	.	TRBJ2-2	many	TGCAGTGCTATTCTGCCGGGACTTAACACCGGGGAGCTGTTTTTT	CSAILPGLNTGELFF
TRBV20-1	TRBD1	TRBJ1-5	many	TGCAGTGCTAGCCGACAGGGTCAGGTTTGGAATCAGCCCCAGCATTTT	CSASRQGQVWNQPQHF
TRBV19	TRBD2	TRBJ2-1	.	TGTGCCAGTAGTATCCCTTCCCTAGCGGGGGCCACCTACAATGAGCAGTTCTTC	CASSIPSLAGATYNEQFF
TRBV6-1	.	TRBJ2-7	many	TGTGCCAGCAGACAGGGAGCCTACGAGCAGTACTTC	CASRQGAYEQYF
TRBV29-1	TRBD2	TRBJ2-2	few	TGCAGCGTGTCGTGGACTAGCGCCCCATACGGGGAGCTGTTTTTT	CSVSWTSAPYGELFF
TRBV5-1	TRBD1	TRBJ2-1	many	TGCGCCAGCAGCCCGGCCTCCGGGACAGGGAGGTATGAGCAGTTCTTC	CASSPASGTGRYEQFF
TRBV12-3/TRBV12-4	.	TRBJ2-3	many	TGTGCCAGCAGTACAAGCCTCCTGACGCAGTATTTT	CASSTSLLTQYF
TRBV29-1	TRBD2	TRBJ2-3	.	TGCAGCACTGAGCGGGGGGGAAATACGCAGTATTTT	CSTERGGNTQYF
TRBV18	.	TRBJ2-3	.	TGTGCCAGCTCACCAACCTGGCGGGAATACACAGATACGCAGTATTTT	CASSPTWREYTDTQYF
TRBV20-1	.	TRBJ2-7	many	TGCAGTGCTAGAACACCTTCCTACGAGCAGTACTTC	CSARTPSYEQYF
TRBV6-2/TRBV6-3	TRBD1	TRBJ2-7	many	TGTGCCAGCTACGGGACAGGGCACGACGAGCAGTACTTC	CASYGTGHDEQYF
TRBV6-1	TRBD1	TRBJ2-1	many	TGTGCCAGCAAGGGGGCTAGCACCTTCAATGAGCAGTTCTTC	CASKGASTFNEQFF
TRBV27	.	TRBJ2-5	many	TGTGCCAGCAGAAGGGGGGGGAGCCGGGAGACCCAGTACTTC	CASRRGGSRETQYF
TRBV5-1	TRBD1	TRBJ1-5	few	TGCGCCAGCAGCTGGACAGGGGGCAGTGGTCAGCCCCAGCATTTT	CASSWTGGSGQPQHF
TRBV19	.	TRBJ1-1	few	TGTGCCAGTAGTGCCGAACATTTCAGGGACGCTGAAGCTTTCTTT	CASSAEHFRDAEAFF
TRBV29-1	.	TRBJ2-1	few	TGCAGCGTTGCACACTACGCGTCCAATGAGCAGTTCTTC	CSVAHYASNEQFF
TRBV18	TRBD2	TRBJ2-3	many	TGTGCCAGCAGCGTACCGGGAGGGCCAACGGATACGCAGTATTTT	CASSVPGGPTDTQYF
TRBV20-1	TRBD1	TRBJ1-5	many	TGCAGTGCTAGGGTTCCGAGAGACAGGGGAAATCAGCCCCAGCATTTT	CSARVPRDRGNQPQHF
TRBV18	TRBD1	TRBJ2-1	many	TGTGCCAGCTCACCAATACAGGGGTTTTACAATGAGCAGTTCTTC	CASSPIQGFYNEQFF
TRBV6-2/TRBV6-3	.	TRBJ2-7	few	TGTGCCAGCAGTTACAGGGGTCAGCAGCAGTACTTC	CASSYRGQQQYF
TRBV16	TRBD2	TRBJ2-7	.	TGTGCCAGCAGCCAATACGCTAGCGGGAGTAATTGGAACGAGCAGTACTTC	CASSQYASGSNWNEQYF
TRBV10-3	.	TRBJ1-1	.	TGTGCCATCAGTGCCGAGTTGAACACTGAAGCTTTCTTT	CAISAELNTEAFF
TRBV5-1	TRBD2	TRBJ2-1	many	TGCGCCAGCACCTTAGCGGGGGGCTCCTACAATGAGCAGTTCTTC	CASTLAGGSYNEQFF
TRBV5-1	.	TRBJ2-1	many	TGCGCCAGCAGCCCACGGCCGGGGCAAGACAATGAGCAGTTCTTC	CASSPRPGQDNEQFF
TRBV6-2/TRBV6-3	TRBD1	TRBJ2-3	.	TGTGCCAGCAGTAACCCCTCGGGACAGGGGATTAATACGCAGTATTTT	CASSNPSGQGINTQYF
TRBV6-1	TRBD2	TRBJ2-1	many	TGTGCCAGCAAGCAGGTAGCGGGGGGCTACAATGAGCAGTTCTTC	CASKQVAGGYNEQFF
TRBV3-1	TRBD1	TRBJ2-3	few	TGTGCCAGCAGCTCACAGGGGATGGGTACGCAGTATTTT	CASSSQGMGTQYF